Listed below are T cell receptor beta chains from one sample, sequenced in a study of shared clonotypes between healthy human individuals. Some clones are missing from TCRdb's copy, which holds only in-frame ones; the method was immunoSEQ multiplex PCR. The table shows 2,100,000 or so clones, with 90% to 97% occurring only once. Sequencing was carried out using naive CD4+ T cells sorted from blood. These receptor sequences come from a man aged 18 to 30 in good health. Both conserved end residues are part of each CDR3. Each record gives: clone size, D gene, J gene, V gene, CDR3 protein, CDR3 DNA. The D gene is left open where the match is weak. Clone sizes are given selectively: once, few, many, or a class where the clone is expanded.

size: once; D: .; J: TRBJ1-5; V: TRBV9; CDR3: CASSAGFDQPQHF; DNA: TGTGCCAGCAGCGCCGGGTTTGACCAGCCCCAGCATTTT
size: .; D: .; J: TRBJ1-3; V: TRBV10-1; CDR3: CASSGSGPPRNF; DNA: TGCGCCAGCAGTGGATCCGGGCCGCCAAGGAATTTT
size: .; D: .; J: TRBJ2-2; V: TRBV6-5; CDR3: CASRPSGGTGELFF; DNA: TGTGCCAGCAGACCTAGTGGGGGCACCGGGGAGCTGTTTTTT
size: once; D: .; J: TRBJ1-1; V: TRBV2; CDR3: CASSDHQSTEAFF; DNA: TGTGCCAGCAGTGACCATCAATCGACTGAAGCTTTCTTT
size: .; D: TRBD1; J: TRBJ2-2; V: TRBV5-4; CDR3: CASSQDYRGHTGELFF; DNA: TGTGCCAGCAGCCAAGATTACAGGGGTCACACCGGGGAGCTGTTTTTT
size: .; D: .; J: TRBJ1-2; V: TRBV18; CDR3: CASSLTGVRYGYTF; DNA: TGTGCCAGCTCCCTGACGGGGGTGAGGTATGGCTACACCTTC
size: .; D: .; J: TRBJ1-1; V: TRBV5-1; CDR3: CASSAQGFTEAFF; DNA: TGCGCCAGCAGCGCCCAGGGTTTCACTGAAGCTTTCTTT
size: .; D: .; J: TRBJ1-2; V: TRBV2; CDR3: CASSEILNAVITTGYTF; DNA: TGTGCCAGCAGTGAAATTCTTAATGCAGTCATTACCACCGGCTACACCTTC
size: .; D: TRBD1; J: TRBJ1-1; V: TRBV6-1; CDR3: CASRDRGDVIAFF; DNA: TGTGCCAGCAGGGACAGGGGGGATGTGATCGCTTTCTTT
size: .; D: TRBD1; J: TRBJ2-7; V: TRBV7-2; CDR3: CASSLGQGRFGEQYF; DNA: TGTGCCAGCAGCTTGGGACAGGGGCGGTTCGGCGAGCAGTACTTC
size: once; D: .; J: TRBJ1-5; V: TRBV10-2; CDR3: CASSEQVFNQPQHF; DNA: TGCGCCAGCAGTGAGCAGGTATTCAATCAGCCCCAGCATTTT
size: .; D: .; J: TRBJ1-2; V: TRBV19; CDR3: CASSIGGQGLFGYTF; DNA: TGTGCCAGTAGTATTGGAGGGCAGGGCTTGTTCGGCTACACCTTC
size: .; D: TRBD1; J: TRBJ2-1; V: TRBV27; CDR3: CASRSGQGGNEQFF; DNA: TGTGCCAGCAGATCGGGACAGGGAGGCAATGAGCAGTTCTTC
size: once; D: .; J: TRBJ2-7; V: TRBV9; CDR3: CASSVGDEQYF; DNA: TGTGCCAGCAGCGTTGGGGACGAGCAGTACTTC
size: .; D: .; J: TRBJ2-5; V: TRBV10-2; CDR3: CASSGQVKETQYF; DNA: TGCGCCAGCAGTGGTCAGGTTAAAGAGACCCAGTACTTC
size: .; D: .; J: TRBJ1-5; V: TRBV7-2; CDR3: CASSLGPSNQPQHF; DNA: TGTGCCAGCAGCTTGGGTCCTAGCAATCAGCCCCAGCATTTT
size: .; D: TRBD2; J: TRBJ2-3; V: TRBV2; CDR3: CASSSGGGTDTQYF; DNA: TGTGCCAGCAGCAGCGGGGGAGGTACAGATACGCAGTATTTT
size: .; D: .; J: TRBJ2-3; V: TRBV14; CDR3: CASSLGGGTDTQYF; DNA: TGTGCCAGCAGCCTCGGAGGGGGCACAGATACGCAGTATTTT
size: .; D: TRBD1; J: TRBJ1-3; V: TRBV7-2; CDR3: CASSSPGQLKGNTIYF; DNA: TGTGCCAGCAGCTCGCCGGGACAGCTAAAGGGAAACACCATATATTTT
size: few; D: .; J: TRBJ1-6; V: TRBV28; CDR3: CASSSFTRDLNSPLHF; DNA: TGTGCCAGCAGTTCCTTTACGCGGGATCTGAATTCACCCCTCCACTTT